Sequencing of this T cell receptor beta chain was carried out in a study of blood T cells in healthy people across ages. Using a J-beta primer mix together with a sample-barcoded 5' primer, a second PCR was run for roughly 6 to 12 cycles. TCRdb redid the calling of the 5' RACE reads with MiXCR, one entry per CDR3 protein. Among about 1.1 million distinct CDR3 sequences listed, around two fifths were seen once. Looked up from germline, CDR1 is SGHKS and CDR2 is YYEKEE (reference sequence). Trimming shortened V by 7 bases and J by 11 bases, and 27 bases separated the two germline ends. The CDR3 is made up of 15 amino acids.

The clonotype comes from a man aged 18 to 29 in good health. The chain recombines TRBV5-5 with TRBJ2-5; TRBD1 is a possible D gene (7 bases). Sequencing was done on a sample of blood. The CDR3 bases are TGTGCCAGCTCAGGGGGGCCCGATAATTACAATGAGCAGTACTTC. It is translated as CASSGGPDNYNEQYF.